Shown below are 23 T cell receptor beta chains from a single sample sequenced in a study of T cells in Graves' hyperthyroidism and ophthalmopathy. RNA transcripts yielded amplified TCR beta CDR3 regions. The primer set for the first-round RT-PCR of the TCR CDR3 was HTBI. Each CDR3 protein gets one entry after TCRdb re-called the multiplex PCR reads with MiXCR. The sample includes over 650,000 distinct CDR3 sequences, just under 45% of them seen just once. The sequencing sample was made of peripheral blood or thyroid tissue (not recorded which). These receptor sequences come from an adult man with Graves' disease, either hyperthyroidism or ophthalmopathy (not recorded which).

A note on this clonotype: No conserved phenylalanine or tryptophan ends this CDR3, so it is likely a read error. The chain couples TRBV25-1 to TRBJ1-6; D unresolved. V gave up 5 bases and J gave up 8 bases, with 10 bases separating them. CDR3 length: 13 amino acids. The germline V gene encodes CDR1 MGHDK and CDR2 SYGVNS. CDR3 DNA sequence: TGTGCCAGCAGTTCGCGCGTCGATTCACCCCTCCACCTT. Its translation: CASSSRVDSPLHL.

This clonotype was seen ten or more times. This rearrangement joins TRBV24-1 to TRBJ2-5; D gene ambiguous. CDR3 length: 13 residues. CDR1 is KGHDR, CDR2 SFDVKD, per germline. Trimming removed 7 bases at V and 2 bases at J, with 10 bases between. The CDR3 DNA is TGTGCCACCAGGGACCACGGGCAAGAGACCCAGTACTTC. As protein: CATRDHGQETQYF.

The chain is built from TRBV15 and TRBJ1-2; TRBD1 matches 9 bases. The germline V gene encodes CDR1 LNHNV and CDR2 YYDKDF (reference sequence). CDR3 length: 17 residues. Trimming at V came to 0 bases and at J to 4 bases, leaving 9 bases not matched to a gene. CDR3 coding DNA: TGTGCCACCAGCAGAGAGGACCGACAGGGGGGTGCCTATGGCTACACCTTC. Amino acids: CATSREDRQGGAYGYTF.

This clonotype was found many times. The chain links TRBV10-3 to TRBJ1-4, with 8 bases matching TRBD1. Germline assignment: CDR1 ENHRY and CDR2 SYGVKD. The ends lost 4 bases at V and 8 bases at J; junction bases unmatched: 9. The length of the CDR3 is 15 residues. As DNA, the CDR3 is TGTGCCATCAGTGGGACGACAGGGGAGGGCGAAAAACTGTTTTTT. It yields the protein CAISGTTGEGEKLFF.

This clonotype has just one count. J is TRBJ1-1 and V is TRBV7-9; no definite D call. CDR1 and CDR2 from the germline V gene are SEHNR and FQNEAQ (reference sequence). V gave up 5 bases and J gave up 3 bases, with 16 bases separating them. The CDR3 totals 15 residues. DNA for the CDR3: TGTGCCAGCAGCGTAGGAGGTAGCGGGGACACTGAAGCTTTCTTT. This encodes CASSVGGSGDTEAFF.

This clonotype occurred once. This chain joins TRBV7-6 and TRBJ1-5; TRBD1 is a possible D gene (6 bases). Germline CDR1 reads SGHVS; CDR2 reads FNYEAQ. V gave up 6 bases and J gave up 7 bases, with 19 bases separating them. The CDR3 is made up of 15 amino acids. DNA for the CDR3: TGTGCCAGCAGGCCCGGGACAACCATAAACCAGCCCCAGCATTTT. Its translation: CASRPGTTINQPQHF.

This clonotype was observed a few times. V and J are TRBV10-2 and TRBJ2-5, with D uncertain. Germline assignment: CDR1 WSHSY and CDR2 SAAADI. V dropped 8 bases and J dropped 2 bases, with 24 bases sitting between them. The CDR3 loop spans 17 amino acids. DNA for the CDR3: TGCGCCAGCCCCACCCGAGCCCTATCGGCGAGGCAAGAGACCCAGTACTTC. Protein product: CASPTRALSARQETQYF.

This clonotype was recorded at least ten times. V is TRBV10-3 and J is TRBJ1-2; the D gene is possibly TRBD1 (6 bases). V was cut by 3 bases and J by 8 bases, with 16 bases left in between. Germline CDR1 ENHRY, CDR2 SYGVKD. The CDR3 spans 14 residues. CDR3 sequence: CAISESQGSEGYTF. The CDR3 DNA follows: TGTGCCATCAGTGAATCACAGGGATCAGAAGGCTACACCTTC.

In its sample, this clonotype was seen a few times. The V gene is TRBV2, the J gene TRBJ1-2, with D possibly matching TRBD1 (6 bases). The CDR3 has 14 residues. Trimming stripped 4 bases from V and 1 base from J, with 10 bases between. Germline V CDR1 and CDR2: SNHLY, FYNNEI. The CDR3 is CASSGDNLNYGYTF. CDR3 bases: TGTGCCAGCAGTGGGGACAACCTTAACTATGGCTACACCTTC.

As concerns this clonotype: Being one base from a much bigger clone, this may be a read error. This CDR3 reads CASSQGAGITEALF. As DNA, the CDR3 is TGTGCCAGCAGCCAAGGGGCCGGGATCACTGAAGCTCTCTTT. This chain links TRBV5-6 with TRBJ1-1; weak D call: TRBD1 (5 bases). Germline V CDR1 and CDR2: SGHDT, YYEEEE. The CDR3 is 14 amino acids.

Concerning this clonotype: At one of its ends the junction is not consistent with the germline gene, which may arise from a read error. The genes are TRBV10-3 and TRBJ2-7; no firm D call. Germline CDR1 and CDR2: ENHRY and SYGVKD. This CDR3 is 12 amino acids long. The CDR3 region has the DNA TGTGCCAGCAGTGAGTCCCCCGGCGAGCAGTACTTC. The encoded protein is CASSESPGEQYF.

This clonotype was counted only a few times. The gene calls are TRBV7-2 and TRBJ2-7, with D perhaps TRBD2 (6 bases). Trimming shortened V by 2 bases and J by 4 bases, and 12 bases separated the two germline ends. Germline V CDR1 and CDR2: SGHTA, FQGNSA. This CDR3 has 14 residues. The CDR3 DNA reads as TGTGCCAGCAGCTTATCAAACGGGGGATACGAGCAGTACTTC. Encoded protein: CASSLSNGGYEQYF.

This clonotype occurred many times. At one end, the junction sequence differs from germline, possibly due to a read error. The rearrangement links TRBV7-8 to TRBJ2-5; the match to TRBD2 covers 10 bases. In germline, CDR1 is SGHVS, CDR2 FQNEAQ. This CDR3 spans 14 amino acids. The CDR3 coding sequence is TGTGCCAGCAGCCTAGCGGGAGTCGAGGAGACCCAGTACTTC. Encoded protein: CASSLAGVEETQYF.

This clonotype was seen a handful of times. The DNA for the CDR3 is TGCAGTGCTAGAACCACAGGAGATCAGCCCCAGCATTTT. Its translation: CSARTTGDQPQHF. This chain connects TRBV20-1 to TRBJ1-5; maybe TRBD1 (5 bases). Trimming removed 2 bases at V and 5 bases at J, with 10 bases between. CDR3 length: 13 residues. Germline V gene data show CDR1 as DFQATT and CDR2 as SNEGSKA (reference sequence).

To note about this clonotype: Possible read error: a much larger clone is one base away. The V call is TRBV20-1, the J call TRBJ2-7; D not resolved. Trimming took off 1 base at V and 5 bases at J, with 3 bases between the two ends. CDR3 size: 10 residues. CDR1 and CDR2 from the germline V gene are DFQATT and SNEGSKA (reference sequence). The CDR3 sequence is CSARAHEQYF. CDR3 coding DNA: TGCAGTGCTAGAGCTCACGAGCAGTACTTC.

The V and J genes are TRBV24-1 and TRBJ2-5, with 11 bases aligning to TRBD2. J was trimmed by 9 bases and V by 3 bases; bases with no gene match: 14. Per germline, CDR1 KGHDR and CDR2 SFDVKD. The CDR3 spans 17 residues. The CDR3 reads CATSDPVLAGVDGAQYF. The CDR3 nucleotides read TGTGCCACCAGTGATCCGGTACTAGCGGGAGTTGACGGGGCCCAGTACTTC.

In this sample, this clonotype turned up many times. The genes are TRBV28 and TRBJ1-1; tentatively, D is TRBD1 (5 bases). Trimming stripped 3 bases from V and 1 base from J, with 9 bases between. This CDR3 contains 14 residues. Germline CDR1 MDHEN, CDR2 SYDVKM. This chain's CDR3 is CASSLGTKNTEAFF. CDR3 bases: TGTGCCAGCAGTTTGGGGACTAAGAACACTGAAGCTTTCTTT. Supplemented by reference TRBV28 and TRBJ1-1, the full variable domain reads DVKVTQSSRYLVKRTGEKVFLECVQDMDHENMFWYRQDPGLGLRLIYFSYDVKMKEKGDIPEGYSVSREKKERFSLILESASTNQTSMYLCASSLGTKNTEAFFGQGTRLTVV.

There are a few counts of this clonotype. The chain couples TRBV25-1 to TRBJ2-2, with no clear D. The V end was cut by 1 base, the J end by 8 bases, with 5 bases between. Germline V CDR1 and CDR2: MGHDK, SYGVNS. CDR3 length: 12 amino acids. The CDR3 reads CASSESSGELFF. The CDR3 DNA reads TGTGCCAGCAGTGAATCCTCAGGGGAGCTGTTTTTT. Combining the CDR3 with reference TRBV25-1 and TRBJ2-2 gives the whole variable domain EADIYQTPRYLVIGTGKKITLECSQTMGHDKMYWYQQDPGMELHLIHYSYGVNSTEKGDLSSESTVSRIRTEHFPLTLESARPSHTSQYLCASSESSGELFFGEGSRLTVL.

The genes are TRBV20-1 and TRBJ2-2; 7 bases are shared with TRBD1. In germline, CDR1 is DFQATT, CDR2 SNEGSKA (reference sequence). The J segment lost 1 base and the V segment lost 0 bases, leaving 2 bases of the junction unmatched. This CDR3 spans 15 amino acids. The CDR3 protein is CSARDRGLNTGELFF. CDR3 in DNA: TGCAGTGCTAGAGATAGGGGGCTGAACACCGGGGAGCTGTTTTTT.

This clonotype has a count of ten or more. The chain has TRBV29-1 and TRBJ2-2; 8 nucleotides agree with TRBD1. Trimming removed 5 bases from V and 1 base from J; junction bases left unmatched: 3. The CDR3 runs to 14 residues. Germline V lookup: CDR1 SQVTM, CDR2 ANQGSEA. The CDR3 nucleotides read TGCAGCGTTCCAGGACAGGGGAACACCGGGGAGCTGTTTTTT. It translates to CSVPGQGNTGELFF.

CDR3 loop: CAIRRSNTEAFF. In nucleotides, the CDR3 is TGTGCCATCAGGAGAAGCAACACTGAAGCTTTCTTT. The rearrangement links TRBV10-3 to TRBJ1-1; D not resolved. This CDR3 comprises 12 residues. The germline V and J ends were trimmed by 6 bases and 2 bases, with 7 bases remaining between them. CDR1 is ENHRY and CDR2 is SYGVKD in the germline V gene.

This clonotype was counted many times. The chain employs TRBV14 and TRBJ2-7, with D unresolved. The CDR3 loop spans 12 amino acids. V lost 4 bases, J lost 6 bases, and 10 bases lay in between. CDR1 is SGHDN, CDR2 FVKESK, per germline. CDR3 DNA sequence: TGTGCCAGCAGCCCAAGGACGGCCGAGCAGTACTTC. This gives the protein CASSPRTAEQYF. Variable domain in full (rest from reference TRBV14 and TRBJ2-7): EAGVTQFPSHSVIEKGQTVTLRCDPISGHDNLYWYRRVMGKEIKFLLHFVKESKQDESGMPNNRFLAERTGGTYSTLKVQPAELEDSGVYFCASSPRTAEQYFGPGTRLTVT.

The chain links TRBV29-1 to TRBJ2-2; unclear D gene. The V gene lost 0 bases and the J gene lost 7 bases, with 0 bases spanning the gap. The CDR3 has 10 residues. Germline values: CDR1 SQVTM, CDR2 ANQGSEA. The CDR3 sequence: CSVEDGELFF. The CDR3 DNA sequence: TGCAGCGTTGAAGACGGGGAGCTGTTTTTT.